This TCR beta chain originates from a study of breast tumors, draining lymph nodes, adjacent tissues (TCRdb year 2016). Regarding the study in general: TCR beta repertoires were compared across tumor, adjacent nontumor tissue and axillary lymph nodes obtained from breast cancer patients. In human breast cancer, the study set out to evaluate how tumor, surrounding tissue and draining lymph node repertoires relate to one another and whether T cells may move between these sites. General study outcomes and caveats: Tumors showed preferential V and J gene usage, and their T-cell repertoire diversity fell below that of lymph nodes yet above that of nontumor tissue. In luminal-like breast cancer, tumor and nontumor tissue repertoires resembled each other significantly more than in basal-like breast cancer. A scenario in which most tumor T cells derive from the lymph node and then expand within tumor tissue was judged to be consistent with the data. The study presented the conclusion that tumor T cells originate in lymph nodes as consistent with a hypothesis, not as something directly demonstrated.

Sequencing was carried out with an Illumina HiSeq 2000. Multiplex PCR amplification was used to generate the TCR beta chain libraries. The amplified TCR beta chain products were analyzed by high-throughput sequencing. In-frame beta chains were kept once TCRdb had trimmed the public reads at Q25 with fastp and called clones with MiXCR. For every CDR3 protein sequence, its rows merge into one entry that carries the most common genes and DNA. In this sample the table shows some 110,000 distinct CDR3 sequences, under 40% of which occur a single time. Clones ranked in the top ten supply approximately 5.4% of the sample. This clonotype was detected many times. Its cognate antigen has yet to be identified. Base qualities were left out, and no much larger clone turns up one base away. Lymph node samples were obtained from the axillary draining lymph nodes of breast cancer patients. This TCR was recovered from a female donor with breast cancer. Some clones in this sample may be carry-over from other donors' samples. The specimen was axillary lymph node tissue.

The CDR3 protein sequence reads: CASKRQGANYGYTF. The DNA sequence is as follows: TGTGCCAGCAAGCGGCAGGGAGCTAACTATGGCTACACCTTC. The chain is made from TRBV6-5 and TRBJ1-2; a tentative D call is TRBD1 (5 bases match). Between the V and J ends, shortened by 7 bases and 0 bases respectively, the junction contains 12 bases. The germline V gene sets CDR1 to MNHEY and CDR2 to SVGAGI. The cysteine opens and the phenylalanine closes a CDR3 of 14 amino acids. Just the 42-base CDR3 DNA is kept, in frame starting at base 1.